This T cell receptor (beta chain) was sequenced for a study of T cells after posttransplantation cyclophosphamide. Findings and limits, study-wide: Recipient CMV seropositivity and CMV reactivation strongly tracked TRB clonality. TRB overlap between skin or GI tissue T cells and blood was limited.

Generated by immunoSEQ multiplex PCR, the TCRdb table keeps only in-frame clones and is missing some. This set yields about 7,200 clones and no singletons; the top ten hold 8.5% to 12%. This clone was observed at least ten times. Its antigen remains unidentified. Germline V gene lookup returns CDR1 LNHDA and CDR2 SQIVND (reference sequence). This CDR3 has 17 amino acids. The V end was cut by 5 bases, the J end by 4 bases, with 21 bases between. Busulfan-fludarabine conditioning, marrow transplant, and cyclophosphamide on days +3 and +4 were administered. Specimen: PBMCs, collected after allogeneic stem cell transplant with posttransplant cyclophosphamide. This clonotype originated in a female patient aged 50-59 years who received an allogeneic stem cell transplant from a related donor, was CMV-positive, and had no GVHD. The graft donor may have given rise to some T cells. The chain joins TRBV19 to TRBJ1-5, with TRBD1 as a possible D gene (6 bases). The CDR3 loop is CASSPGGGALLNQPQHF. Here the CDR3 DNA reads TGTGCCAGTAGTCCCGGAGGGGGGGCGCTACTTAATCAGCCCCAGCATTTT.